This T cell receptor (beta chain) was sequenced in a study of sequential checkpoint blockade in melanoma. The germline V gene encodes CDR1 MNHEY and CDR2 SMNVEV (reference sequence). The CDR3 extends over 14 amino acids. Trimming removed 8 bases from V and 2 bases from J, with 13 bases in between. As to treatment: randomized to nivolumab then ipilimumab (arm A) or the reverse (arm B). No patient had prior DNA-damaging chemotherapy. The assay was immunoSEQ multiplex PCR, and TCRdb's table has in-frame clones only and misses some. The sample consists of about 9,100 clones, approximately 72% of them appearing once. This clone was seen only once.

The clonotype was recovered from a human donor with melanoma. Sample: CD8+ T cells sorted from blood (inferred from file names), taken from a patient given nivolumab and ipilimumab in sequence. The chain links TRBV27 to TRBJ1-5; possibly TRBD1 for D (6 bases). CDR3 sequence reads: CASGGGDRNQPQHF. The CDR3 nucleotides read TGTGCCAGCGGGGGGGGCGATCGCAATCAGCCCCAGCATTTT.